The next 23 T cell receptor beta chains were all read from a single sample in a study of shared clonotypes between healthy human individuals. TCRdb keeps only in-frame clones here, not all; method: immunoSEQ multiplex PCR. The data show millions of clones, with 90% to 95% seen just once and under 0.15% held by the top ten. Sequenced: naive CD4+ T cells sorted from blood. The subset here: CD45RA+ positively selected. These receptors originate from a man younger than 35 in good health.

The chain combines TRBV7-2 with TRBJ2-3; D uncertain. Trimming took off 5 bases at V and 7 bases at J, with 16 bases between the two ends. The CDR3 spans 14 residues. CDR1 and CDR2 from the germline V gene are SGHTA and FQGNSA. CDR3 loop: CASSPDLPAHTQYF. The DNA for the CDR3 is TGTGCCAGCAGCCCGGACCTCCCGGCCCATACGCAGTATTTT.

V and J are TRBV10-1 and TRBJ2-3; 9 bases are shared with TRBD2. The ends lost 0 bases at V and 6 bases at J; junction bases unmatched: 10. CDR1 WNHNN and CDR2 SYGVQD come from the germline V gene (reference sequence). The CDR3 loop spans 17 amino acids. CDR3 DNA sequence: TGCGCCAGCAGTGAGTCGAATGGTCTAGCGGGGAGTGATACGCAGTATTTT. Amino acids: CASSESNGLAGSDTQYF.

The rearrangement uses TRBV5-4 and TRBJ2-7, with D unclear. Trimming took 4 bases from V and 7 from J, leaving 15 bases between them. Looked up from germline, CDR1 is SGHNT and CDR2 is YYREEE (reference sequence). The CDR3 contains 13 residues. Written as DNA, the CDR3 is TGTGCCAGCAGCGAGGCCCTGCGCTCGGAGCAGTACTTC. As protein: CASSEALRSEQYF.

With regard to this clone: The sample has other DNA sequences that encode this CDR3 too. The chain has TRBV5-1 and TRBJ2-7; 7 nucleotides agree with TRBD1. V shed 5 bases and J 2 bases; nucleotides not matched to a gene: 4. The length of the CDR3 is 13 residues. Germline CDR1 and CDR2: SGHRS and YFSETQ. The CDR3 loop is CASRRTGAYEQYF. The CDR3 nucleotides are TGCGCCAGCAGGCGGACAGGAGCCTACGAGCAGTACTTC.

This rearrangement joins TRBV2 to TRBJ2-2; weak D call: TRBD1 (7 bases). Trimming removed 7 bases from V and 7 bases from J, with 19 bases in between. Germline V lookup: CDR1 SNHLY, CDR2 FYNNEI. CDR3 length equals 15 residues. The CDR3 here is CASTVLEGAGGELFF. The DNA of the CDR3 is TGTGCCAGCACCGTCTTGGAGGGGGCAGGCGGGGAGCTGTTTTTT.

J is TRBJ2-7 and V is TRBV28; 9 bases fit TRBD2. Unmatched junction bases numbered 11, after V lost 7 bases and J lost 1 base. This CDR3 comprises 16 residues. From germline, CDR1 is MDHEN and CDR2 SYDVKM. The DNA for the CDR3 is TGTGCCAGCACCGGCCCGGGAGCGGGGGGATCCTACGAGCAGTACTTC. Translated, it gives CASTGPGAGGSYEQYF.

The chain employs TRBV6-6 and TRBJ2-3; tentatively, D is TRBD2 (7 bases). CDR3 length: 14 amino acids. Trimming took off 5 bases at V and 6 bases at J, with 15 bases between the two ends. Germline-derived CDR1 and CDR2 are MNHNY and SVGAGI (reference sequence). CDR3 in amino acids: CASSRGGGSDTQYF. The DNA for the CDR3 is TGTGCCAGCAGTCGAGGGGGGGGCAGTGATACGCAGTATTTT.

The chain is built from TRBV11-2 and TRBJ2-7, with TRBD2 identical over 8 bases. The trim removed 5 bases at V and 1 base at J, leaving 10 bases unmatched. In germline, CDR1 is SGHAT, CDR2 FQNNGV. The CDR3 spans 16 residues. CDR3 nucleotide sequence: TGTGCCAGCAGCCCCCGGTTTAGCGGGGAGTCCTACGAGCAGTACTTC. Residues: CASSPRFSGESYEQYF.

This rearrangement joins TRBV5-6 to TRBJ1-6, with D perhaps TRBD1 (5 bases). V was cut by 2 bases and J by 6 bases, with 15 bases left in between. The CDR3 covers 16 residues. Germline V gives CDR1 SGHDT, CDR2 YYEEEE. The CDR3 region has the DNA TGTGCCAGCAGCTTCCAGACAGTGGCTCCTAATTCACCCCTCCACTTT. Protein: CASSFQTVAPNSPLHF.

The chain employs TRBV7-2 and TRBJ1-1, with 8 bases that match TRBD1. Germline assignment: CDR1 SGHTA and CDR2 FQGNSA. Trimming at V came to 3 bases and at J to 4 bases, leaving 4 bases not matched to a gene. There are 14 residues in the CDR3. CDR3 DNA sequence: TGTGCCAGCAGCTTTGACAGGGGTAGCACTGAAGCTTTCTTT. Encoded protein: CASSFDRGSTEAFF.

The rearrangement uses TRBV9 and TRBJ2-5; 9 bases map to TRBD2. The germline CDR1 and CDR2 sequences are SGDLS and YYNGEE. V dropped 2 bases and J dropped 5; count of bases not matched to a gene: 4. There are 14 residues in the CDR3. The CDR3 DNA reads TGTGCCAGCAGCGTTAGCGGGAGTGGTGAGACCCAGTACTTC. Protein: CASSVSGSGETQYF.

The V gene is TRBV9, the J gene TRBJ1-1; unclear D gene. The CDR3 is made up of 13 amino acids. Germline values: CDR1 SGDLS, CDR2 YYNGEE. Trimming shortened V by 1 base and J by 1 base, and 5 bases separated the two germline ends. The chain's CDR3 is CASSVITNTEAFF. The CDR3 coding sequence is TGTGCCAGCAGCGTAATAACGAACACTGAAGCTTTCTTT. Complete variable domain (other parts from reference TRBV9 and TRBJ1-1): DSGVTQTPKHLITATGQRVTLRCSPRSGDLSVYWYQQSLDQGLQFLIQYYNGEERAKGNILERFSAQQFPDLHSELNLSSLELGDSALYFCASSVITNTEAFFGQGTRLTVV.

The chain carries TRBV18 and TRBJ2-3, with TRBD1 as a possible D gene (6 bases). The CDR3 sequence is 16 residues long. Germline V CDR1 and CDR2: KGHSH, LQKENI. Trimming left V 0 bases short and J 2 bases short, with 12 bases between. The CDR3 coding sequence is TGTGCCAGCTCACCACCAACAGGGCGCGACACAGATACGCAGTATTTT. It is translated as CASSPPTGRDTDTQYF.

The V call is TRBV7-2, the J call TRBJ1-2, with 7 nucleotides matching TRBD1. J was trimmed by 3 bases and V by 5 bases; bases with no gene match: 9. Germline values: CDR1 SGHTA, CDR2 FQGNSA. The CDR3 runs 15 residues. This CDR3 is CASSPGGGLDYGYTF. The CDR3 DNA is TGTGCCAGCAGCCCAGGAGGGGGCCTGGACTATGGCTACACCTTC.

This clone was picked up a small number of times. At the DNA level, this CDR3 is encoded by other sequences in the same sample as well. The chain uses TRBV30 and TRBJ1-3; D not certain. The CDR3 covers 11 residues. Per the germline V gene, CDR1 is GTSNPN and CDR2 is SVGIG (reference sequence). The V gene lost 4 bases and the J gene lost 2 bases, with 3 bases spanning the gap. CDR3 amino acids: CAWIPGNTIYF. As DNA, the CDR3 is TGTGCCTGGATTCCTGGAAACACCATATATTTT.

The rearrangement uses TRBV10-2 and TRBJ2-3; TRBD2 agrees at 12 bases. The CDR3 contains 16 residues. Germline CDR1 is WSHSY and CDR2 is SAAADI. After removal of 6 bases from V and 0 bases from J, the junction contained 4 bases not matched to a gene. The DNA of the CDR3 is TGCGCCAGCAGACTAGCGGGGGGTTCTAGCACAGATACGCAGTATTTT. Amino acid sequence: CASRLAGGSSTDTQYF.

Regarding this clone: Other DNA sequences from this sample encode an identical CDR3 as well. The CDR3 here is CASSLTGPYEQYF. The CDR3 nucleotides read TGCGCCAGCAGCTTGACAGGGCCCTACGAGCAGTACTTC. The gene calls are TRBV5-1 and TRBJ2-7, with D maybe TRBD1 (6 bases). Germline CDR1 and CDR2: SGHRS and YFSETQ. Trimming cost V 1 base and J 2 bases, with 7 bases left between them. CDR3 length: 13 residues. The complete variable domain, with remaining parts taken from reference TRBV5-1 and TRBJ2-7, reads KAGVTQTPRYLIKTRGQQVTLSCSPISGHRSVSWYQQTPGQGLQFLFEYFSETQRNKGNFPGRFSGRQFSNSRSEMNVSTLELGDSALYLCASSLTGPYEQYFGPGTRLTVT.

This clone has just one count. The genes are TRBV7-8 and TRBJ2-6, with 7 bases matching TRBD1. This CDR3 has 18 amino acids. The germline V gene encodes CDR1 SGHVS and CDR2 FQNEAQ. Trimming cost V 5 bases and J 0 bases; bases outside gene matches: 10. The chain's CDR3 is CASSIRDSSVSGANVLTF. The DNA for the CDR3 is TGTGCCAGCAGCATCCGGGACAGTTCTGTCTCTGGGGCCAACGTCCTGACTTTC.

J is TRBJ2-1 and V is TRBV21-1; the table assigns TRBD1, which was not confirmed against the DNA. TRBV21-1 is recorded as a pseudogene. The CDR3 sequence is 17 residues long. The CDR3 DNA reads as TGTGCCAGGGACAGGGAAGACCCCTTGAATTCCTACAATGAGCAGTTCTTC. This encodes CARDREDPLNSYNEQFF.

The chain carries TRBV2 and TRBJ1-5, with D unclear. CDR1 SNHLY and CDR2 FYNNEI come from the germline V gene. V lost 2 bases, J lost 7 bases, and 9 bases lay in between. The CDR3 consists of 13 residues. The CDR3 protein is CASSEPPGQPQHF. The CDR3, as DNA: TGTGCCAGCAGTGAACCGCCGGGGCAGCCCCAGCATTTT.

The sample holds one count of this clone. The chain combines TRBV19 with TRBJ1-5, with 12 nucleotides matching TRBD1. From germline, CDR1 is LNHDA and CDR2 SQIVND (reference sequence). The CDR3 totals 20 residues. Losses at the gene ends were 2 bases for V and 0 bases for J; bases not matched to a gene: 11. CDR3 in amino acids: CASSIKSGTGGPYSNQPQHF. The DNA of the CDR3 is TGTGCCAGTAGTATAAAGTCCGGGACAGGGGGCCCTTATAGCAATCAGCCCCAGCATTTT.

This clone was recorded only once. One end of the junction is discordant with germline, which a read error may explain. This rearrangement joins TRBV6-1 to TRBJ2-7; TRBD1 matches 10 bases. CDR3 size: 17 residues. Looked up from germline, CDR1 is MNHNS and CDR2 is SASEGT. CDR3 nucleotide sequence: TGTGCCAGCAGGGAAGTGGGTGGGACAGGGGACTTCTACGAGCAGTACTTC. Translated, it gives CASREVGGTGDFYEQYF.

Details on this clone: This likely comes from a read error, as the CDR3 has no conserved phenylalanine or tryptophan at its end. V and J are TRBV5-1 and TRBJ1-6; D not resolved. This CDR3 is built from 15 residues. Trimming took off 0 bases at V and 0 bases at J, with 4 bases between the two ends. In germline, CDR1 is SGHRS, CDR2 YFSETQ. The CDR3 here is CASSLEDSYNSPLHL. The CDR3 DNA follows: TGCGCCAGCAGCTTGGAGGACTCCTATAATTCACCCCTCCACCTT.